The clone carrying this T cell receptor (beta chain) turned up a few times. The source of the sample is a study of blood T cell repertoires in COVID-19. Looking at the study overall: Samples of COVID-19 (acute and convalescent) were obtained from the United States, Italy and Spain.

Repertoires were generated with immunoSEQ multiplex PCR, while TCRdb's copy carries only in-frame clones and drops some. In the table there are around 70,000 clones, roughly 80% of which are singletons. This sequence originates from a woman in her 70s with acute or convalescent COVID-19. The sample consisted of peripheral blood.

In nucleotides, the CDR3 is TGTGCCACCAGCGGGTGGAGCATCCGAGGCCAGCCCCAGCATTTT. This sequence encodes CATSGWSIRGQPQHF. The chain uses TRBV15 and TRBJ1-5; D ambiguous. The germline V and J ends were trimmed by 5 bases and 7 bases, with 18 bases remaining between them. Per germline, CDR1 LNHNV and CDR2 YYDKDF (reference sequence). CDR3 length: 15 residues.